This T cell receptor beta chain was identified during a study of tumor and adjacent non-tumor tissue in lung cancer. Findings and limits, study-wide: Top 100 clones took a larger repertoire share in normal lung.

A modified ARM-PCR protocol with three rounds of nested PCR amplified TCRbeta. TCRdb analysed the multiplex PCR reads with MiXCR anew, one entry per CDR3 protein. The sample shows 90,000 to 100,000 distinct CDR3 sequences, roughly 80% of them seen only once. This CDR3 region has 14 residues. This sample's RNA came from whole unsorted tissue. More than 3 cm separated this lung sample from the edge of the tumor. This clonotype appeared once. The antigen remains undetermined. This sequence originates from a man aged 55 to 70 with small cell lung cancer. The sequencing sample was made of distant non-tumor lung tissue. The chain recombines TRBV12-3 or TRBV12-4 with TRBJ2-1, with D tentatively TRBD1 (7 bases). The CDR3 DNA reads as TGTGCTAGCGGCCTTAGTCTACAGGGGAATGAGCAGTTCTTC. Its protein product is CASGLSLQGNEQFF.